This TCR beta chain was recorded in a study of blood T cell repertoires in COVID-19. Generated by immunoSEQ multiplex PCR, the TCRdb table keeps only in-frame clones and is missing some. The sample holds 290,000 or so clones, approximately 85% seen once. CDR3 size: 14 residues. Germline V gene sequence: CDR1 SEHNR, CDR2 FQNEAQ (reference sequence). V was pared by 5 bases and J by 5 bases, with 8 bases of the junction left unmatched. The chain uses TRBV7-9 and TRBJ2-7, with 8 bases aligning to TRBD1. The sequence was obtained from a man aged 50-60 years with active or convalescent COVID-19. Sequencing used peripheral blood. CDR3 residues: CASSVGQVGHEQYF. The DNA of the CDR3 is TGTGCCAGCAGCGTGGGACAGGTTGGTCACGAGCAGTACTTC. Full variable domain (remainder filled in from reference TRBV7-9 and TRBJ2-7): DTGVSQNPRHKITKRGQNVTFRCDPISEHNRLYWYRQTLGQGPEFLTYFQNEAQLEKSRLLSDRFSAERPKGSFSTLEIQRTEQGDSAMYLCASSVGQVGHEQYFGPGTRLTVT.